Listed below are T cell receptor beta chains from one sample, sequenced in a study of T cell responses to AZD1222 COVID-19 vaccine. TCRdb keeps only in-frame clones here, not all; method: immunoSEQ multiplex PCR. Of about 150,000 clones in the sample, 92% were seen once. The material sequenced was peripheral blood, taken 28 days after the second AZD1222 dose. Every receptor here comes from an adult who received the AZD1222 COVID-19 vaccine. Each CDR3 is given with its conserved first and last residue.

V gene	CDR3 protein
TRBV24-1	CATSPRGPGYNEQFF
TRBV14	CASSPLGPRGKLFF
TRBV11-2	CASSVQGAAAEAFF
TRBV30	CAWSETGSDIQYF
TRBV10-3	CAISGTGAGATDTQYF
TRBV5-4	CASTDRGRSTDTQYF
TRBV19	CASSEQGRSPLHF
TRBV19	CASSFQSSNQPQHF
TRBV9	CASSAYLGRIGGYTF
TRBV11-2	CASSSPTRSPNTGELFF
TRBV19	CASSMGEGLNEQFF
TRBV4-1	CASSHNGGQRTDTQYF
TRBV20-1	CSASRGMNTEAFF
TRBV6-6	CASSYGQENSPLHF
TRBV24-1	CATSDFRASGSGGYNEQFF
TRBV7-9	CASSPSRTGGVSGANVLTF
TRBV11-3	CASSPLRSLGGYTF
TRBV25-1	CASAPGGGRSGSPLHF
TRBV19	CASSPGIREQPQHF
TRBV7-8	CASSPREAPWEQYF
TRBV7-8	CASSLAGGHSTDTQYF
TRBV5-1	CASSLTSFYNEQFF
TRBV7-9	CASSSARVTEQFF
TRBV2	CASTFTVRGNQPQHF
TRBV10-3	CAISESAGLEDNEQFF
TRBV5-1	CASSLGGAGNEKLFF
TRBV5-4	CASSMGGLLQETQYF
TRBV7-2	CASSLRSWTGQETQYF
TRBV20-1	CSARRTYEQYF
TRBV28	CASSKQGRGEETQYF
TRBV18	CASSPPTVYNEQFF
TRBV3-1/TRBV3-2	CASSQEYGRASYEQFF
TRBV19	CASSLPGLAGPSYNEQFF
TRBV5-1	CASSLEGPSGNTIYF
TRBV7-2	CASSAIVQGRNSPLHF
TRBV5-1	CASSFGGSYSGANVLTF
TRBV24-1	CATSDFREDQPQHF